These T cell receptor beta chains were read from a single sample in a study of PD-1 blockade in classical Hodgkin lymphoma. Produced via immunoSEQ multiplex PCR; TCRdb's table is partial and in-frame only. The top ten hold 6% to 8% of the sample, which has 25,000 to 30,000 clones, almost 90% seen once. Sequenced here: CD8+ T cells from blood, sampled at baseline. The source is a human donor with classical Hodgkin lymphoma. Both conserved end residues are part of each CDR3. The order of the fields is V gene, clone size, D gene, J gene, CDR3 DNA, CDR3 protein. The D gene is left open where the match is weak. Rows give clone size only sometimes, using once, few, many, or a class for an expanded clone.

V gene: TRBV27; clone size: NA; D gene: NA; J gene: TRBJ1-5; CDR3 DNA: TGTGCCAGCAGCCCCGGGACACAGAATCAGCCCCAGCATTTT; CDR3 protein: CASSPGTQNQPQHF
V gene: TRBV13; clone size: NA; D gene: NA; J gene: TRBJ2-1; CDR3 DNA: TGTGCCAGCAGCTTAGAGTCTCTGGGGACTTTATACAATGAGCAGTTCTTC; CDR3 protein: CASSLESLGTLYNEQFF
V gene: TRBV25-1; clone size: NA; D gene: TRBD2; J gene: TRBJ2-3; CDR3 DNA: TGTGCCAGCAGTAACGGACTAGCGGGAACAGATACGCAGTATTTT; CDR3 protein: CASSNGLAGTDTQYF
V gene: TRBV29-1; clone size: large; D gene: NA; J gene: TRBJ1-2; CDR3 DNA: TGCAGCGTTCCAGGGGACTGGTATGGCTACACCTTC; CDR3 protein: CSVPGDWYGYTF
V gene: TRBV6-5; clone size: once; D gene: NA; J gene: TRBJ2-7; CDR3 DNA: TGTGCCAGCAGTTACGGGCAGTCCTACGAGCAGTACTTC; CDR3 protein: CASSYGQSYEQYF
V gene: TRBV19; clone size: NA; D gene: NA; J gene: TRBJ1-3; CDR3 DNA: TGTGCCAGTACACCCTCTGGAAACACCATATATTTT; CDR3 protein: CASTPSGNTIYF
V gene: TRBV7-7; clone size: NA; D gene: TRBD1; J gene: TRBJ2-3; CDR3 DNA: TGTGCCAGCAGCGTCGACAGGGCCCACACAGATACGCAGTATTTT; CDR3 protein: CASSVDRAHTDTQYF
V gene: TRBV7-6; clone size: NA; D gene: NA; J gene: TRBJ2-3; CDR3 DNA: TGTGCCAGCAGTACCGGGGGCGGAAGCACAGATACGCAGTATTTT; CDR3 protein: CASSTGGGSTDTQYF
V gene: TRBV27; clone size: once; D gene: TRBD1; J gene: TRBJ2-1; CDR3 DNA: TGTGCCAGCAAACAGGGGATCGGGCCGAACTACAATGAGCAGTTCTTC; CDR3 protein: CASKQGIGPNYNEQFF
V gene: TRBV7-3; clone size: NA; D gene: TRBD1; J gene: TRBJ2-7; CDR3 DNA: TGTGCCAGCAGCTTAACTGGCACAGGGGGGCAGTACTTC; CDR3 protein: CASSLTGTGGQYF
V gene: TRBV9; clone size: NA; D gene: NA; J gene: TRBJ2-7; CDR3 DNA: TGTGCCAGCAGCGCAGGGACTCCTCCCTACGAGCAGTACTTC; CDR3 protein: CASSAGTPPYEQYF
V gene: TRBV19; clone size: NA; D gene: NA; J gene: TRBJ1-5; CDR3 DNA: TGTGCCAGTAGTATACAAGGGCCTCAGCCCCAGCATTTT; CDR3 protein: CASSIQGPQPQHF
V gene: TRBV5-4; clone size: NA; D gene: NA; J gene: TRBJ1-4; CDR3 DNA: TGTGCCAGCAGCCTAGGGCTTAATGAAAAACTGTTTTTT; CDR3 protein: CASSLGLNEKLFF
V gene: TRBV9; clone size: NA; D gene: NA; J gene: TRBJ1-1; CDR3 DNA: TGTGCCAGCAGCCCTTTTGCTGAAGCTTTCTTT; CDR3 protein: CASSPFAEAFF
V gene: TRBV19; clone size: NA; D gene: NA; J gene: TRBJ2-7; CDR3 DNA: TGTGCCAGTAGTTGGAACTACGAGCAGTACTTC; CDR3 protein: CASSWNYEQYF
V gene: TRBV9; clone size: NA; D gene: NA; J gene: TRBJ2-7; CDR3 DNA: TGTGCCAGCAGCGTAGCTTTGGGCTCAACCTACGAGCAGTACTTC; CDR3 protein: CASSVALGSTYEQYF
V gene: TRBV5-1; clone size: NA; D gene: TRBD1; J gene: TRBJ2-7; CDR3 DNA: TGCGCCAGCAGCTACGGGACAGACTACGAGCAGTACTTC; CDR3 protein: CASSYGTDYEQYF
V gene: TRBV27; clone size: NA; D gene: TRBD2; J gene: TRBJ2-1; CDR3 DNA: TGTGCCAGCAGTTTAAGGGGACTAGCACCGGACAATGAGCAGTTCTTC; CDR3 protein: CASSLRGLAPDNEQFF
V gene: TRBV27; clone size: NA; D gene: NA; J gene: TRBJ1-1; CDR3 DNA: TGTGCCAGCAGTTTATTCGCAGGTCGGAACACTGAAGCTTTCTTT; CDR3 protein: CASSLFAGRNTEAFF
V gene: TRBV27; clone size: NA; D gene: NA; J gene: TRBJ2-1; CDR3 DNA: TGTGCCAGCAGTTTAAGCCCAAGCTCCTACAATGAGCAGTTCTTC; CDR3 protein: CASSLSPSSYNEQFF
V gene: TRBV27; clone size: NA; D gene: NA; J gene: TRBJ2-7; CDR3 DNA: TGTGCCAGCAGTCGCCAGAGCTCCTACGAGCAGTACTTC; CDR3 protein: CASSRQSSYEQYF
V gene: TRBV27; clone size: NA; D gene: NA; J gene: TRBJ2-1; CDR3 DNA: TGTGCCAGCAGTGTAAGAGGAGCACCAAGCGATGAGCAGTTCTTC; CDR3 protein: CASSVRGAPSDEQFF
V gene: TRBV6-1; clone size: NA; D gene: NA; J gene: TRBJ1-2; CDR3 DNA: TGTGCCAGCAGTAGGTACGAGGAACGGCTCCATGGCTACACCTTC; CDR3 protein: CASSRYEERLHGYTF
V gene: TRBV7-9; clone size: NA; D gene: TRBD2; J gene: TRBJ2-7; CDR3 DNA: TGTGCCAGCAGCCCCCCCGGCGGGAGTGGAACCTACGAGCAGTACTTC; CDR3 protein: CASSPPGGSGTYEQYF
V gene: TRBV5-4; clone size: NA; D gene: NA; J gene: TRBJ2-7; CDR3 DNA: TGTGCCAGCAGCTTTACTAGTACGAGTTCCTACGAGCAGTACTTC; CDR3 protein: CASSFTSTSSYEQYF
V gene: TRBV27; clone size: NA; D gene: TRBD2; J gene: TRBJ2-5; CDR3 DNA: TGTGCCAGCAGGGCGGGGACTAGCGGGAGGCTTCAAGAGACCCAGTACTTC; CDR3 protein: CASRAGTSGRLQETQYF
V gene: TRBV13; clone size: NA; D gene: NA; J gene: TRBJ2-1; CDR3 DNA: TGTGCCAGCAGCCTGGGCGTTAATGGGAATGAGCAGTTCTTC; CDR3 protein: CASSLGVNGNEQFF
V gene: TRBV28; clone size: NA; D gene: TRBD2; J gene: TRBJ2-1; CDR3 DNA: TGTGCCAGCAGTTTTGCCGGGACTAGCGGCTACAATGAGCAGTTCTTC; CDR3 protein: CASSFAGTSGYNEQFF